This TCR beta chain was captured by sequencing in a study of OX40 agonist ivuxolimab in advanced cancers. As for the study in general: Mean age about 60 years, range 23 to 79; roughly 82% male. Prior therapy, whether anti-PD-1, anti-PD-L1 or anti-CTLA-4, was allowed, and approximately 37% had some. Partial responses occurred in Three dose-escalation patients, one with hepatocellular carcinoma and two with cutaneous melanoma.

Notes on this clone: Antigen unknown.

Findings of the study overall: The 0.1-3.0 mg/kg partial responders had among the lowest clonal expansion.

Using immunoSEQ multiplex PCR, the repertoire was profiled, and TCRdb retains in-frame clones only, with some absent. Of about 80,000 clones listed, over 75% are singletons. Trimming cost V 6 bases and J 9 bases, with 3 bases left between them. The germline CDR1 and CDR2 sequences are LNHDA and SQIVND (reference sequence). This CDR3 contains 9 residues. The chain recombines TRBV19 with TRBJ2-1; no definite D call. The receptor was isolated from an adult with an advanced solid tumor such as melanoma, head and neck, liver or kidney cancer. The sample was CD4+ or CD8+ T cells sorted from blood, taken in a trial of the OX40 agonist ivuxolimab. This CDR3 is CASRTEQFF. The CDR3 bases are TGTGCCAGTAGGACTGAGCAGTTCTTC.